The 30 T cell receptor beta chains presented below share a single source sample, sequenced in a study of molecular identifiers for immune sequencing clone quantification. A single record per CDR3 protein comes from TCRdb applying MiXCR to the PCR reads. The table records about 640,000 distinct CDR3 sequences, just under 20% of them present only once. Material: naive CD8+ T cells from blood, with Jurkat cell RNA spiked in. Subset: FACS-sorted CD8+CD4-CCR7+CD45RA+ naive T cells. The receptors were gathered from a human donor in good health. Some libraries in this study had Jurkat cell RNA spiked in.

The genes are TRBV5-5 and TRBJ1-5, with a weak D call TRBD1 (6 bases). Germline values: CDR1 SGHKS, CDR2 YYEKEE (reference sequence). This CDR3 contains 13 residues. V was cut by 4 bases and J by 9 bases, with 14 bases left in between. The CDR3 loop reads CASSLDSYRPQHF. The CDR3 nucleotides are TGTGCCAGCAGCCTGGACAGCTATCGGCCCCAGCATTTT.

Only a few counts were recorded for this clonotype. CDR3 in DNA: TGCAGTGCGCAGGGACTAGCGTACCTCTACAATGAGCAGTTCTTC. Its protein is CSAQGLAYLYNEQFF. V usage is TRBV20-1 and J usage is TRBJ2-1, with TRBD2 identical over 10 bases. CDR3 size: 15 residues. With 6 bases clipped from V and 3 bases from J, the junction kept 8 bases outside the gene matches. The germline CDR1 and CDR2 sequences are DFQATT and SNEGSKA (reference sequence).

This clonotype was observed many times. The chain recombines TRBV20-1 with TRBJ2-3; 13 nucleotides align to TRBD2. Germline CDR1 reads DFQATT; CDR2 reads SNEGSKA (reference sequence). Trimming cost V 5 bases and J 4 bases; bases outside gene matches: 6. CDR3 size: 15 residues. The CDR3 DNA reads as TGCAGTGCTTCCCGGACTAGCGGGAGTGCAGATACGCAGTATTTT. Translated: CSASRTSGSADTQYF.

V gene TRBV2 combines with J gene TRBJ1-1, with D unclear. V lost 2 bases and J lost 1, with 11 bases in between. Germline CDR1 reads SNHLY; CDR2 reads FYNNEI. The CDR3 consists of 15 residues. CDR3 sequence (DNA): TGTGCCAGCAGTGAACCACCAAGACCGAACACTGAAGCTTTCTTT. Translated: CASSEPPRPNTEAFF.

This clonotype occurred a few times. The chain couples TRBV27 to TRBJ2-7; D unclear. Trimming cost V 5 bases and J 6 bases, with 14 bases left between them. The germline V gene has CDR1 MNHEY and CDR2 SMNVEV (reference sequence). The CDR3 sequence is 13 residues long. CDR3 in amino acids: CASSMGMISEQYF. In nucleotides, the CDR3 is TGTGCCAGCAGTATGGGGATGATCTCCGAGCAGTACTTC.

Worth noting for this clonotype: This may be a read error, as it is one base from a much larger clone. The chain couples TRBV12-3 or TRBV12-4 to TRBJ1-2; perhaps TRBD1 as D (6 bases). With 6 bases removed from V and 7 bases from J, the gap between germline ends came to 18 bases. There are 14 residues in the CDR3. The CDR3 sequence is CASSTEDRNFGYTF. The DNA of the CDR3 is TGTGCCAGCAGCACCGAAGACAGGAATTTTGGCTACACCTTC.

This clonotype was observed a few times. A single base separates this from a much larger clone, so it may be a read error. The chain couples TRBV28 to TRBJ1-1, with 10 bases matching TRBD1. This CDR3 has 14 residues. Trimming removed 4 bases from V and 1 base from J; junction bases left unmatched: 0. In germline, CDR1 is MDHEN, CDR2 SYDVKM. The CDR3, as DNA: TGTGCCAGCAGTTGGACAGGGGGGAACACTGAAGCTTTCTTT. Translation: CASSWTGGNTEAFF.

Many counts were recorded for this clonotype. The gene calls are TRBV4-1 and TRBJ2-7; 12 bases line up with TRBD2. CDR3 size: 15 residues. The trim removed 3 bases at V and 4 bases at J, leaving 4 bases unmatched. Per the germline V gene, CDR1 is MGHRA and CDR2 is YSYEKL. The DNA for the CDR3 is TGCGCCAGCAGCCAGACTAGCGGGGGCAAGTACGAGCAGTACTTC. Translated: CASSQTSGGKYEQYF.

In its sample, this clonotype was seen many times. The chain uses TRBV9 and TRBJ2-2; no firm D call. Per the germline V gene, CDR1 is SGDLS and CDR2 is YYNGEE. V shed 0 bases and J shed 1 base, with 4 bases lying between them. This CDR3 is built from 14 residues. The CDR3 spells CASSVGQNTGELFF. The DNA of the CDR3 is TGTGCCAGCAGCGTAGGACAGAACACCGGGGAGCTGTTTTTT.

Worth noting for this clonotype: A much larger clone sits a single nucleotide away, making a read error possible. CDR3 nucleotides: TGTGCCAGCAGCTTAGTGGGCTCCTGGAATGGGCAGTTCTTC. Its translation is CASSLVGSWNGQFF. The chain employs TRBV7-2 and TRBJ2-1; D is undetermined. Germline CDR1 SGHTA, CDR2 FQGNSA. This CDR3 contains 14 residues. Using reference TRBV7-2 and TRBJ2-1 for the parts outside the CDR3, the full variable domain is GAGVSQSPSNKVTEKGKDVELRCDPISGHTALYWYRQSLGQGLEFLIYFQGNSAPDKSGLPSDRFSAERTGGSVSTLTIQRTQQEDSAVYLCASSLVGSWNGQFFGPGTRLTVL.

This clonotype was seen repeatedly, ten times or more. This rearrangement joins TRBV7-9 to TRBJ2-7, with 8 bases that match TRBD1. Germline V CDR1 and CDR2: SEHNR, FQNEAQ (reference sequence). Trimming at V came to 5 bases and at J to 5 bases, leaving 5 bases not matched to a gene. The CDR3 sequence is 13 residues long. The CDR3 sequence is CASSHTTGDEQYF. The CDR3 DNA sequence: TGTGCCAGCAGCCATACGACAGGGGACGAGCAGTACTTC.

This clonotype was seen a handful of times. CDR3 sequence: CSATGLATYEQYF. The CDR3 bases are TGCAGTGCTACGGGACTAGCCACCTACGAGCAGTACTTC. This chain uses TRBV20-1 with TRBJ2-7; 9 positions agree with TRBD2. V gave up 4 bases and J gave up 2 bases; unmatched junction bases: 3. The CDR3 is 13 residues long. Per germline, CDR1 DFQATT and CDR2 SNEGSKA (reference sequence).

At least ten counts were recorded for this clonotype. V usage is TRBV4-3 and J usage is TRBJ2-1; 7 positions agree with TRBD1. J lost 9 bases, V lost 4 bases, and 6 bases had no gene match. Germline CDR1 and CDR2: LGHNA and YSLEER. The CDR3 runs to 13 residues. The CDR3 nucleotides are TGCGCCAGCAGCCTTAAACAGGGGTTTGAGCAGTTCTTC. Its translation: CASSLKQGFEQFF.

This clonotype was detected a few times. The gene calls are TRBV27 and TRBJ2-1; unclear D gene. V lost 3 bases and J 6 bases, leaving 6 bases between the germline ends. The CDR3 loop spans 12 amino acids. Germline CDR1 and CDR2: MNHEY and SMNVEV (reference sequence). CDR3 amino acids: CASSFPSNEQFF. CDR3 coding DNA: TGTGCCAGCAGTTTTCCCTCCAATGAGCAGTTCTTC.

This clonotype showed up just a few times. The genes are TRBV4-3 and TRBJ2-1; D perhaps matches TRBD1 (6 bases). The V gene's germline CDR1 is LGHNA and CDR2 YSLEER. Trimming stripped 4 bases from V and 8 bases from J, with 15 bases between. There are 14 residues in the CDR3. The chain's CDR3 is CASSPQQGTDEQFF. The CDR3 DNA reads TGCGCCAGCAGCCCACAACAGGGAACCGATGAGCAGTTCTTC.

In this sample, this clonotype turned up many times. CDR3 in amino acids: CASSISSSYNEQFF. Written as DNA, the CDR3 is TGTGCCAGTAGTATTTCCAGCTCCTACAATGAGCAGTTCTTC. The chain carries TRBV19 and TRBJ2-1; D gene unclear. The CDR3 consists of 14 residues. The germline V and J ends were trimmed by 3 bases and 0 bases, with 6 bases remaining between them. Looked up from germline, CDR1 is LNHDA and CDR2 is SQIVND (reference sequence).

This clonotype showed up many times. V is TRBV20-1 and J is TRBJ1-6, with D possibly matching TRBD1 (5 bases). Trimming cost V 0 bases and J 5 bases, with 17 bases left between them. The germline V gene has CDR1 DFQATT and CDR2 SNEGSKA (reference sequence). The CDR3 runs to 17 residues. In DNA form, the CDR3 reads TGCAGTGCTAGAGATTGGCTCTCGGGACTGGATAATTCACCCCTCCACTTT. This gives the protein CSARDWLSGLDNSPLHF.

V is TRBV27 and J is TRBJ1-1; the match to TRBD1 covers 7 bases. Germline CDR1 and CDR2: MNHEY and SMNVEV (reference sequence). The CDR3 is 16 residues long. V lost 6 bases and J lost 0; bases outside the gene matches: 10. CDR3 nucleotides: TGTGCCAGCAGCTCCGACAGGGAAGACATGAACACTGAAGCTTTCTTT. Its protein product is CASSSDREDMNTEAFF.

CDR3 bases: TGTGCCAGCAGCTTTACCGGGACAGGGGTGAACTATGGCTACACCTTC. It encodes CASSFTGTGVNYGYTF. V gene TRBV7-8 combines with J gene TRBJ1-2, with 10 bases lining up with TRBD1. V lost 3 bases, J lost 2 bases, and 6 bases stayed unmatched. The germline gives CDR1 SGHVS, CDR2 FQNEAQ. The CDR3 length is 16 residues.

This clonotype came up many times. V usage is TRBV4-1 and J usage is TRBJ2-5, with D possibly matching TRBD2 (6 bases). The germline V gene encodes CDR1 MGHRA and CDR2 YSYEKL. The CDR3 is 15 residues long. Trimming took 1 base from V and 5 from J, leaving 14 bases between them. The CDR3 nucleotides read TGCGCCAGCAGCCAAGCTCCCGCTAGCGATGAGACCCAGTACTTC. Translation gives CASSQAPASDETQYF.

Concerning this clonotype: Compared with germline, one end of the junction differs, possibly owing to a read error. The chain carries TRBV19 and TRBJ2-2; 7 nucleotides line up with TRBD2. Germline CDR1 and CDR2: LNHDA and SQIVND (reference sequence). This CDR3 spans 13 amino acids. The CDR3 nucleotides are TGTGCCAGTAGTATATCCGTGGGCGGGGGGCTGTTTTTT. Its protein is CASSISVGGGLFF.

The V call is TRBV27, the J call TRBJ2-7; tentatively, D is TRBD1 (6 bases). V dropped 6 bases and J dropped 2 bases, with 20 bases sitting between them. Germline CDR1 reads MNHEY; CDR2 reads SMNVEV (reference sequence). This CDR3 is 16 amino acids long. CDR3 sequence (DNA): TGTGCCAGCAGACCTACCTACGGGGACAACGCCTACGAGCAGTACTTC. Translated: CASRPTYGDNAYEQYF.

This clonotype was recorded at least ten times. The chain is built from TRBV7-6 and TRBJ1-4; D ambiguous. Germline CDR1 is SGHVS and CDR2 is FNYEAQ. Between the trimmed V and J ends, which lost 2 bases and 12 bases, there was a span of 19 bases. The length of the CDR3 is 15 residues. CDR3 amino acids: CASSLSDDTLAELFF. CDR3 DNA sequence: TGTGCCAGCAGCTTAAGCGATGATACCTTGGCGGAACTGTTTTTT.

With respect to this clonotype: This clone may be a read error of a much larger clone one base away. This chain connects TRBV6-1 to TRBJ2-5, with a possible D match to TRBD2 (6 bases). The CDR3 loop spans 17 amino acids. Germline CDR1 is MNHNS and CDR2 is SASEGT. The germline V and J ends were trimmed by 0 bases and 2 bases, with 16 bases remaining between them. This CDR3 reads CASSEAAVLATQETQYF. The CDR3 DNA reads TGTGCCAGCAGTGAAGCCGCTGTACTAGCTACACAAGAGACCCAGTACTTC.

The genes are TRBV2 and TRBJ2-5; tentative D call: TRBD1 (6 bases). In germline, CDR1 is SNHLY, CDR2 FYNNEI. The CDR3 is 15 amino acids. Trimming took off 6 bases at V and 4 bases at J, with 18 bases between the two ends. The CDR3 sequence: CASRATEGVGETQYF. DNA of the CDR3: TGTGCCAGCAGGGCAACTGAGGGGGTTGGAGAGACCCAGTACTTC.

This clonotype was counted many times. V is TRBV4-3 and J is TRBJ2-1, with TRBD2 matching over 13 bases. Germline-derived CDR1 and CDR2 are LGHNA and YSLEER. This CDR3 comprises 16 residues. Losses at the gene ends were 3 bases for V and 5 bases for J; bases not matched to a gene: 4. Here the CDR3 reads CASSQGLAGSNNEQFF. The CDR3 region has the DNA TGCGCCAGCAGCCAGGGACTAGCGGGGTCCAACAATGAGCAGTTCTTC.

This clonotype was detected ten times or more. The J gene is TRBJ2-3, the V gene TRBV3-1; 12 bases fit TRBD2. Germline CDR1 and CDR2: LGHDT and YNNKEL (reference sequence). There are 16 residues in the CDR3. V lost 2 bases to trimming and J lost 4 bases; unmatched junction nucleotides: 4. CDR3 nucleotide sequence: TGTGCCAGCAGCCAAATGACTAGCGGGGGTCCAGATACGCAGTATTTT. It yields the protein CASSQMTSGGPDTQYF.

This clonotype was seen ten or more times. This chain joins TRBV6-5 and TRBJ2-3, with unresolved D. CDR1 and CDR2 (germline): MNHEY, SVGAGI. The CDR3 covers 15 residues. V lost 6 bases and J 3 bases, leaving 16 bases between the germline ends. CDR3 sequence (DNA): TGTGCCAGCAGCCCAGACATTCCAAGTACAGATACGCAGTATTTT. Protein product: CASSPDIPSTDTQYF.

A note on this clonotype: This CDR3 is missing its conserved last phenylalanine or tryptophan, likely due to a read error. The J gene is TRBJ2-5, the V gene TRBV7-6; D might be TRBD1 or TRBD2, each matching 6 bases. CDR3 length equals 14 residues. CDR1 SGHVS and CDR2 FNYEAQ come from the germline V gene. Trimming stripped 5 bases from V and 5 bases from J, with 15 bases between. The DNA of the CDR3 is TGTGCCAGCAGCGTATGGGGGGCCTACGAGACCCAGTACCTC. This sequence encodes CASSVWGAYETQYL.

Ten or more counts support this clonotype. V and J are TRBV20-1 and TRBJ1-1; D call uncertain. This CDR3 has 12 residues. Germline loops: CDR1 DFQATT, CDR2 SNEGSKA (reference sequence). Deletions cut 0 bases from V and 9 bases from J, with 11 bases between. The CDR3 DNA sequence: TGCAGTGCTAGAGATTGGGCAGCTAAAGCTTTCTTT. Translating it yields CSARDWAAKAFF.